This TCR beta chain appears in the sequencing data of a study of shared clonotypes between healthy human individuals. Germline loops: CDR1 SGHRS, CDR2 YFSETQ. The CDR3 extends over 16 amino acids. Trimming cost V 0 bases and J 8 bases, with 18 bases left between them. There were only Caucasian adults among the donors, and all lived in Nashville, Tennessee. Researchers divided each subset's genomic DNA evenly across several immunoSEQ plates. The input for sorted-subset replicate PCRs was 200 ng DNA, some 30,000 T cell genomes. Method: immunoSEQ multiplex PCR; TCRdb's copy keeps in-frame clones and lacks some. The table includes roughly 2 million clones, about 94% detected once.

Specimen: naive CD4+ T cells sorted from blood. Subset of the sample: CD45RA+ positively selected. The chain has TRBV5-1 and TRBJ2-4; a weak D match, TRBD1 (6 bases). The sequence came from a man aged 18-30 years in good health. CDR3 bases: TGCGCCAGCAGCTTGGCAGTTGCGGCAGGGGAGCACATTCAGTACTTC. Protein: CASSLAVAAGEHIQYF.